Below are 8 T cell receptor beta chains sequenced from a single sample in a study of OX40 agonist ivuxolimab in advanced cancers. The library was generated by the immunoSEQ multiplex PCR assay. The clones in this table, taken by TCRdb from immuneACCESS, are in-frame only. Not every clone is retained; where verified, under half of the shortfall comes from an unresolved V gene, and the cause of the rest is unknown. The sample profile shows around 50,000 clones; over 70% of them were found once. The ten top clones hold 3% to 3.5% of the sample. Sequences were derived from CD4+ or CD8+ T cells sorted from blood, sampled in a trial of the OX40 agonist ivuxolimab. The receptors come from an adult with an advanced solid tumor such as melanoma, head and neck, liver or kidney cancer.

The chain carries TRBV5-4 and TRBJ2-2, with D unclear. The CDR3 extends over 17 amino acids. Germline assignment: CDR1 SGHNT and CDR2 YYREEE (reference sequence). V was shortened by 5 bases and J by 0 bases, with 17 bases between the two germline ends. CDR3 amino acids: CASRFRPDPPNTGELFF. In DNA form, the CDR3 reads TGTGCCAGCAGATTTCGGCCGGACCCTCCGAACACCGGGGAGCTGTTTTTT.

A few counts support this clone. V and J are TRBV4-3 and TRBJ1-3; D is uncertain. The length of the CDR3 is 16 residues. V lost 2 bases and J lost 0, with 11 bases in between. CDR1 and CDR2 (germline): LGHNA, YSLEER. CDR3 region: CASSQLYGASGNTIYF. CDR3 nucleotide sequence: TGCGCCAGCAGCCAACTATACGGAGCCTCTGGAAACACCATATATTTT.

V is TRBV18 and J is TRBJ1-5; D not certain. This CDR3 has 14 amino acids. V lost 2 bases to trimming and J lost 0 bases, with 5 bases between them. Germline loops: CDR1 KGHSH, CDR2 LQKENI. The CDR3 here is CASSPFVSNQPQHF. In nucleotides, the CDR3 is TGTGCCAGCTCACCATTTGTTAGCAATCAGCCCCAGCATTTT.

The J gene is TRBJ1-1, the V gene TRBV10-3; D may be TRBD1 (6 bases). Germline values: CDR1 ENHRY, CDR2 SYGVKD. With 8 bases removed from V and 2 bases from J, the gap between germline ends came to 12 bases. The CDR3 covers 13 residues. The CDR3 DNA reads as TGTGCCATCCGGACAGAAACTAACACTGAAGCTTTCTTT. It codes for CAIRTETNTEAFF.

The CDR3 is CASSLWLAGSTDTQYF. CDR3 nucleotides: TGTGCCAGCAGTTTATGGCTAGCGGGATCCACAGATACGCAGTATTTT. The chain couples TRBV28 to TRBJ2-3; 9 bases are shared with TRBD2. CDR3 length: 16 amino acids. Looked up from germline, CDR1 is MDHEN and CDR2 is SYDVKM. Germline trimming cut 0 bases from V and 2 bases from J; bases unmatched to any gene: 3.

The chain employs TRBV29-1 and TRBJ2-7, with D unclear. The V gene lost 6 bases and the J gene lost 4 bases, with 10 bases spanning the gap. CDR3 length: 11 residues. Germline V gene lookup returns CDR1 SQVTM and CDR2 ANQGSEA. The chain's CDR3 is CSVGRSYEQYF. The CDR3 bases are TGCAGCGTGGGCCGGTCGTACGAGCAGTACTTC.

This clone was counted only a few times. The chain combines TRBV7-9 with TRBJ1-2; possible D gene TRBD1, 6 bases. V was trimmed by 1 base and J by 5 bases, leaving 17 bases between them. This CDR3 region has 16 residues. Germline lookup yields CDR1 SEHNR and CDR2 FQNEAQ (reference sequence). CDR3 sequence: CASSLGGGPQQYGYTF. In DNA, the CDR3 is TGTGCCAGCAGCTTAGGTGGGGGGCCTCAACAATATGGCTACACCTTC.

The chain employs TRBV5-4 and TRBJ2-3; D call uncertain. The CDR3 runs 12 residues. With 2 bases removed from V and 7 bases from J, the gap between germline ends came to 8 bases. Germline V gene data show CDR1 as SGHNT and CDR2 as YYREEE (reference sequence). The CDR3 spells CASSFPQHTQYF. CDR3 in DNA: TGTGCCAGCAGCTTCCCTCAGCATACGCAGTATTTT.